These T cell receptor beta chains were read from a single sample in a study of blood T cell repertoires in COVID-19. TCRdb's copy holds only in-frame clones and misses some; the assay was immunoSEQ multiplex PCR. The sample carries some 180,000 clones, about 85% recorded once. The sample taken for sequencing was peripheral blood. Every receptor here comes from a woman of 80 years or more with COVID-19, enrolled during active disease. Both conserved end residues are part of each CDR3. Expanded clones get a size class; other rows say once, few or many, or leave the size out.

>TRBV6-5|-
CASSPSGARIELF
>TRBV5-1|once
CASSLDPSGNNQPQHF
>TRBV19|-
CASSTHPGLAYNEQFF
>TRBV7-8|-
CASSLANPGTVNTEAFF
>TRBV27|-
CASSPIPPGRLHF
>TRBV5-1|-
CASSLERTSTDTQYF
>TRBV7-2|once
CASSRLGPGNTIYF
>TRBV7-9|-
CASTQKDTQYF
>TRBV18|once
CASSAAGTGVYGYTF
>TRBV4-1|once
CASSQDRISLHF
>TRBV6-5|-
CASTMSVDIQYF
>TRBV5-1|-
CASSLAGTDSGNTIYF
>TRBV19|-
CATKPAGGSYNEQFF
>TRBV27|-
CASSLFPAQGAREKLFF
>TRBV11-2|-
CASSPFGAEAFF
>TRBV5-1|-
CASSLPGQGNYGYTF
>TRBV24-1|-
CATSKTAYGYTF
>TRBV28|-
CASSLLFEGEQYF
>TRBV28|-
CASLGAAAGNSPLHF
>TRBV2|-
CASSGTGVSQPQHF
>TRBV2|-
CASRLEVELFF
>TRBV20-1|-
CSASGLLGAFF